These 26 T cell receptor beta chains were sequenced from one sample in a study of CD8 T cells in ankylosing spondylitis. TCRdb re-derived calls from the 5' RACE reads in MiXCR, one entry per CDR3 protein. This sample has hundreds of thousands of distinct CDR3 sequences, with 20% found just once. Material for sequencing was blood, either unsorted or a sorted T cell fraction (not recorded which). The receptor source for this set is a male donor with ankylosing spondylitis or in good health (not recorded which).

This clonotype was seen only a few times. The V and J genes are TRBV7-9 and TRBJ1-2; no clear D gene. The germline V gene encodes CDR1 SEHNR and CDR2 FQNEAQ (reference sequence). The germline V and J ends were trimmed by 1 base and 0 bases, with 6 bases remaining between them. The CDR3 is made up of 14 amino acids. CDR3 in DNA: TGTGCCAGCAGCTTAGGAGAATCTAACTATGGCTACACCTTC. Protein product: CASSLGESNYGYTF.

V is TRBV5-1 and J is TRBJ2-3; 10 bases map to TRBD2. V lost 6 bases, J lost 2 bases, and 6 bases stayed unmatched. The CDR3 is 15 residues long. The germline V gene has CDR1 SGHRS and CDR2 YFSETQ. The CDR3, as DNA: TGCGCCAGCATCCCTAGCGGGGGCAACACAGATACGCAGTATTTT. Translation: CASIPSGGNTDTQYF.

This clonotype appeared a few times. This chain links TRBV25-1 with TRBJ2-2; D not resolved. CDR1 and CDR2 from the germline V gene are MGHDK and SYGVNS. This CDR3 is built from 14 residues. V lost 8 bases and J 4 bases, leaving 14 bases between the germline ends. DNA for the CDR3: TGTGCCAGCGAGACAACCTACGGCACCGGGGAGCTGTTTTTT. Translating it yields CASETTYGTGELFF.

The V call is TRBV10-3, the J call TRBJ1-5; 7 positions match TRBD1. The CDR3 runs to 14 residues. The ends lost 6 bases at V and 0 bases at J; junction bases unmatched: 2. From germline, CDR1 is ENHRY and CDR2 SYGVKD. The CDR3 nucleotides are TGTGCCATCAGCGCAGGGGGTAGCAATCAGCCCCAGCATTTT. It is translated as CAISAGGSNQPQHF.

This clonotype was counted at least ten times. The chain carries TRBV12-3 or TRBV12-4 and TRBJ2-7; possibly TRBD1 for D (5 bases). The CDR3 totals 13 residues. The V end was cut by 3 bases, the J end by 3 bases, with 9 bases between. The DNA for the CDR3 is TGTGCCAGCAGTTTGGGGCAGATCTACGAGCAGTACTTC. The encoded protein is CASSLGQIYEQYF.

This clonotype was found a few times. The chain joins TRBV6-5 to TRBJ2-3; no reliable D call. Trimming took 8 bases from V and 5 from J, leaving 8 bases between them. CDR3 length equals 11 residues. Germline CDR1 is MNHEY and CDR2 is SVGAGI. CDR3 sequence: CASREVDTQYF. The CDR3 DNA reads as TGTGCCAGCCGTGAGGTAGATACGCAGTATTTT.

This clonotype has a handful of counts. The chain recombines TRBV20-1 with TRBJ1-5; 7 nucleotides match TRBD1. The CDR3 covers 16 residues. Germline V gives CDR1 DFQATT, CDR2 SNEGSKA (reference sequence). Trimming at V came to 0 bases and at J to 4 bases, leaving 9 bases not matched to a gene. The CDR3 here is CSARDPGQPTNQPQHF. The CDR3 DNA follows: TGCAGTGCTAGAGACCCGGGACAGCCAACGAATCAGCCCCAGCATTTT.

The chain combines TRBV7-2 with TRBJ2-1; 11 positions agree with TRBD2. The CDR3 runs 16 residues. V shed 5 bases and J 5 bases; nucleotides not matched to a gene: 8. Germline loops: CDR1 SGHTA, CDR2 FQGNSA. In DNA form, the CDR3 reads TGTGCCAGCAGCCCAGCTAGCGGGGGGTACAACAATGAGCAGTTCTTC. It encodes CASSPASGGYNNEQFF.

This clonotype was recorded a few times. CDR3 sequence: CSARDRPLAGTTDTQYF. CDR3 DNA: TGCAGTGCTAGAGATCGCCCACTAGCGGGGACCACAGATACGCAGTATTTT. The rearrangement links TRBV20-1 to TRBJ2-3; TRBD2 aligns across 10 bases. Germline V CDR1 and CDR2: DFQATT, SNEGSKA (reference sequence). J gave up 2 bases and V 0 bases, and 8 bases lay outside the gene matches. This CDR3 region has 17 residues.

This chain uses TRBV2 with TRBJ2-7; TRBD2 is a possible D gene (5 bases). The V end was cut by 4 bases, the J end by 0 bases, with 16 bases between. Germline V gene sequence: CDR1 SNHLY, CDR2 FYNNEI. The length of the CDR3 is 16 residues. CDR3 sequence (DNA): TGTGCCAGCAGTGGAAACAGCGGCCCGAACTCCTACGAGCAGTACTTC. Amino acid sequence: CASSGNSGPNSYEQYF.

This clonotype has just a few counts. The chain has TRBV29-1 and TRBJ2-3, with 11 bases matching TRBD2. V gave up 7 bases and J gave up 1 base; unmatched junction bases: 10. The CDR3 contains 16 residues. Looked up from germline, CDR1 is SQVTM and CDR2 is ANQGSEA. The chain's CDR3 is CSGNPLSGGGTDTQYF. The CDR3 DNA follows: TGCAGCGGGAACCCCCTTAGCGGGGGGGGCACAGATACGCAGTATTTT.

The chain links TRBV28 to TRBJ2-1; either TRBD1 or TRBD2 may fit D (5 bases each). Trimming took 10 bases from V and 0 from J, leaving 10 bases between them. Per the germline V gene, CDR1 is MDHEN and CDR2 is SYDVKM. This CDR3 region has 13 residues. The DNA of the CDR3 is TGTGCCACCCGGGACGCCTCCTACAATGAGCAGTTCTTC. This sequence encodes CATRDASYNEQFF.

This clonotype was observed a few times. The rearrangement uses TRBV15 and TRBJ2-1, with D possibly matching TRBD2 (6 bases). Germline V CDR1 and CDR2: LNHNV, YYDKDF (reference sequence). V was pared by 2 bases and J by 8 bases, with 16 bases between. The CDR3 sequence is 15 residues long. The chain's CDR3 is CATSRTLGGRDEQFF. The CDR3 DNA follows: TGTGCCACCAGCAGAACCCTGGGGGGTAGGGATGAGCAGTTCTTC.

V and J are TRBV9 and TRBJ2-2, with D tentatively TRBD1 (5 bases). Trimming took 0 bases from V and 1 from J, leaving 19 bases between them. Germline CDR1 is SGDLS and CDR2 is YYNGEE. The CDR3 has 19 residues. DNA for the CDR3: TGTGCCAGCAGCGTAGACATCGACAGACTCAAGATGAACACCGGGGAGCTGTTTTTT. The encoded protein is CASSVDIDRLKMNTGELFF. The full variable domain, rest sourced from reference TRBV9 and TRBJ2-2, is DSGVTQTPKHLITATGQRVTLRCSPRSGDLSVYWYQQSLDQGLQFLIQYYNGEERAKGNILERFSAQQFPDLHSELNLSSLELGDSALYFCASSVDIDRLKMNTGELFFGEGSRLTVL.

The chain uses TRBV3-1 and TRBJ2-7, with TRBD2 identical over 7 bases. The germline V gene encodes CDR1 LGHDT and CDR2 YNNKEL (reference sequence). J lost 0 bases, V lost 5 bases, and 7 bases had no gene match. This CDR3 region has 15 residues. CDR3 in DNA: TGTGCCAGCAGCTCGGGACTATCGGGCTCCTACGAGCAGTACTTC. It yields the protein CASSSGLSGSYEQYF.

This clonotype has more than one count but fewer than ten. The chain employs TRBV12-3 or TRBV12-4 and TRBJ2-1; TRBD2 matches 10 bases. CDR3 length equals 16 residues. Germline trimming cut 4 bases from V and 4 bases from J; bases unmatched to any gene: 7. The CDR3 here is CASSSLTSGVYNEQFF. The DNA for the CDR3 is TGTGCCAGCAGTTCCCTTACTAGCGGGGTTTACAATGAGCAGTTCTTC.

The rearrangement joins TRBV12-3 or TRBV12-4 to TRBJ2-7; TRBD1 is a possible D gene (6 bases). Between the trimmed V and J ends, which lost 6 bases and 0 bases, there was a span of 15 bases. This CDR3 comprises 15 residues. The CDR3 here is CASSHRDTSSYEQYF. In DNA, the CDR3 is TGTGCCAGCAGCCACAGGGACACTAGCTCCTACGAGCAGTACTTC.

The DNA of the CDR3 is TGTGCCAGCAGCTCCCGGACAGATACCTACGAGCAGTACTTC. This sequence encodes CASSSRTDTYEQYF. The chain recombines TRBV11-2 with TRBJ2-7; possible D gene TRBD1, 6 bases. Germline assignment: CDR1 SGHAT and CDR2 FQNNGV. With 4 bases removed from V and 2 bases from J, the gap between germline ends came to 12 bases. This CDR3 comprises 14 residues.

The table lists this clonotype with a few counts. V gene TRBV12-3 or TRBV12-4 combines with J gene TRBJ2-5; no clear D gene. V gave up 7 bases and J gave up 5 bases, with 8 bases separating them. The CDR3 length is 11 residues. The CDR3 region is CASMTLETQYF. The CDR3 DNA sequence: TGTGCCAGCATGACCCTGGAGACCCAGTACTTC.

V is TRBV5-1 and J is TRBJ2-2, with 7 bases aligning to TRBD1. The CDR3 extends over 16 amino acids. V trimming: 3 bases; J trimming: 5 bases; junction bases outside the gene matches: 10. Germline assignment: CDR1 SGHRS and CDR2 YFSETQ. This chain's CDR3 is CASSWRPGTETGELFF. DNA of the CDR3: TGCGCCAGCAGCTGGAGACCCGGGACAGAGACCGGGGAGCTGTTTTTT.

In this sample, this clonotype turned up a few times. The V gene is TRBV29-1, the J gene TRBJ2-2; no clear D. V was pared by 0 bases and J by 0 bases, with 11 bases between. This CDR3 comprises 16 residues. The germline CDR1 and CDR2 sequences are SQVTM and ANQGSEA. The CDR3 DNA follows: TGCAGCGTTGAAGACCACAGAAACGCGAACACCGGGGAGCTGTTTTTT. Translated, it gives CSVEDHRNANTGELFF.

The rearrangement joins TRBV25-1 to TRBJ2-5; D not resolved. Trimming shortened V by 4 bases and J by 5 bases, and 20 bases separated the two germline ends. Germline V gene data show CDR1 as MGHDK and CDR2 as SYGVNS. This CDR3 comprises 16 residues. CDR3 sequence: CASSGPGTQGRETQYF. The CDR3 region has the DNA TGTGCCAGCAGTGGACCCGGAACTCAAGGTCGGGAGACCCAGTACTTC.

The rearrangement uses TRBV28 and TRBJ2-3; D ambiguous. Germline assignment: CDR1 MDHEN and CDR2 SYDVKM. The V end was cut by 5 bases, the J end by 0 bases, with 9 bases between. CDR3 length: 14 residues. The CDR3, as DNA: TGTGCCAGCAGTCCCGTCCTAAGCACAGATACGCAGTATTTT. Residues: CASSPVLSTDTQYF.

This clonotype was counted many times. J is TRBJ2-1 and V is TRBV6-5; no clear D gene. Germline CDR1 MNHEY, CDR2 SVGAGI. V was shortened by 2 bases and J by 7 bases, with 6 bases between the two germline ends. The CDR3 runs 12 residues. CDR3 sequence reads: CASSYGTNEQFF. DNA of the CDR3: TGTGCCAGCAGTTACGGAACGAATGAGCAGTTCTTC.

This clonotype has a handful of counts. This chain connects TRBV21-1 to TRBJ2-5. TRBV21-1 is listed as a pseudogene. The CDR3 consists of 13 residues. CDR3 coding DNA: TGTGCCAGCAGCATCAACGTGGGGGAGACCCAGTACTTC. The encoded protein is CASSINVGETQYF.

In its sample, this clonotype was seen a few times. In nucleotides, the CDR3 is TGTGCCATCAGTGACCCAGCGGGGGGCGGAGAGACCCAGTACTTC. Protein product: CAISDPAGGGETQYF. J is TRBJ2-5 and V is TRBV10-3; TRBD2 agrees at 9 bases. Germline V lookup: CDR1 ENHRY, CDR2 SYGVKD. The length of the CDR3 is 15 residues. V gave up 3 bases and J gave up 4 bases; unmatched junction bases: 6.